Listed below are T cell receptor beta chains from one sample, sequenced in a study of a mutant IDH1 vaccine in newly diagnosed glioma. TCRdb's table, derived via immunoSEQ multiplex PCR, lists solely in-frame clones and lacks some. This table has about 50,000 clones, about nine tenths appearing once. Here the sequenced sample was PBMCs, taken from a glioma patient treated with radiotherapy, temozolomide or both. These receptors were taken from a man in his forties or fifties with glioma. CDR3s include the opening cysteine and the closing phenylalanine or tryptophan. Each record gives: clone size, V gene, D gene, J gene, CDR3 DNA, CDR3 protein. The D gene is left open where the match is weak. Part of the rows lack a size; the others show once, few, many or a class for expanded clones.

NA	TRBV5-1	TRBD2	TRBJ2-3	TGCGCCAGCAGCACTCCGGGACTAGCAGCTAGCACAGATACGCAGTATTTT	CASSTPGLAASTDTQYF
few	TRBV29-1	TRBD1	TRBJ1-1	TGCAGCGGTAGGGACAGGGGGATGAACACTGAAGCTTTCTTT	CSGRDRGMNTEAFF
NA	TRBV11-3	TRBD2	TRBJ2-7	TGTGCCAGCAGCAAAGGGCTAGCGGGAGGTTCGTCTGAGCAGTACTTC	CASSKGLAGGSSEQYF
NA	TRBV4-1	TRBD1	TRBJ2-3	TGCGCCAGCAGCCAAAGACAGGGGAGGCAGTATTTT	CASSQRQGRQYF
NA	TRBV7-9	NA	TRBJ1-5	TGTGCCAGCAGCTTAGGTGGGTGGGTAAATAGCAATCAGCCCCAGCATTTT	CASSLGGWVNSNQPQHF
NA	TRBV6-5	NA	TRBJ2-7	TGTGCCAGCAGTTACTCCCCGGATGCTTATTACGAGCAGTACTTC	CASSYSPDAYYEQYF
NA	TRBV27	TRBD1	TRBJ1-1	TGTGCCAGCAGGGTCGGGACAGTCGGCCGGGGCACTGAAGCTTTCTTT	CASRVGTVGRGTEAFF
NA	TRBV27	NA	TRBJ2-6	TGTGCCAGCACCCCGTTTATGGGGGCCCCTGGGGCCAACGTCCTGACTTTC	CASTPFMGAPGANVLTF
NA	TRBV7-9	NA	TRBJ1-2	TGTGCCAGCAGCCCACATGGCGGGGGGCGCGAATATGGCTACACCTTC	CASSPHGGGREYGYTF
NA	TRBV27	NA	TRBJ1-5	TGTGCCAGCAGTCGGGCAGGGCGCAATCAGCCCCAGCATTTT	CASSRAGRNQPQHF
NA	TRBV6-1	NA	TRBJ2-7	TGTGCCAGCAAGAGCGCCGGGACGGGGGCGGGCGAGCAGTACTTC	CASKSAGTGAGEQYF